The next 6 T cell receptor beta chains were all read from a single sample in a study of a mutant IDH1 vaccine in newly diagnosed glioma. The antigens for these receptors are not known. Data came from immunoSEQ multiplex PCR; TCRdb stores just in-frame clones and leaves some out. The sample contains roughly 86,000 clones, approximately 80% of which appear only once. The time point was: week 47, end of study. One vaccine dose held 300 ug of mutant IDH1 20-mer peptide and came with topical imiquimod. Specimen: PBMCs, collected from a glioma patient whose treatment included an IDH1 peptide vaccine. All receptors derive from a man aged 35 to 55 with glioma.

V gene TRBV27 combines with J gene TRBJ1-5; D might be TRBD1 (5 bases). Looked up from germline, CDR1 is MNHEY and CDR2 is SMNVEV (reference sequence). The ends were cut back, 3 bases at V and 2 bases at J, with 11 bases in the middle. This CDR3 is built from 15 residues. For the CDR3, the DNA is TGTGCCAGCAGTTTTGGGGCGCAGGGCAATCAGCCCCAGCATTTT. The encoded protein is CASSFGAQGNQPQHF.

The chain combines TRBV7-2 with TRBJ2-6; D remains unclear. The CDR3 covers 17 residues. V lost 5 bases, J lost 2 bases, and 16 bases lay in between. The germline gives CDR1 SGHTA, CDR2 FQGNSA. CDR3 protein: CASSPDGSRAGANVLTF. The CDR3 DNA reads as TGTGCCAGCAGCCCGGACGGATCAAGGGCTGGGGCCAACGTCCTGACTTTC. Variable domain in full (rest from reference TRBV7-2 and TRBJ2-6): GAGVSQSPSNKVTEKGKDVELRCDPISGHTALYWYRQSLGQGLEFLIYFQGNSAPDKSGLPSDRFSAERTGGSVSTLTIQRTQQEDSAVYLCASSPDGSRAGANVLTFGAGSRLTVL.

The chain combines TRBV11-2 with TRBJ2-3; a possible D gene is TRBD2 (5 bases). This CDR3 spans 13 amino acids. Looked up from germline, CDR1 is SGHAT and CDR2 is FQNNGV. The ends were cut back, 7 bases at V and 1 base at J, with 9 bases in the middle. The DNA of the CDR3 is TGTGCCAGCACCTCGAGGGGCACAGATACGCAGTATTTT. Translation: CASTSRGTDTQYF.

V is TRBV30 and J is TRBJ1-1; weak D call: TRBD1 (5 bases). Germline V gives CDR1 GTSNPN, CDR2 SVGIG (reference sequence). This CDR3 is built from 13 residues. Trimming removed 0 bases from V and 7 bases from J, with 12 bases in between. The chain's CDR3 is CAWSVLGGFEAFF. CDR3 DNA: TGTGCCTGGAGTGTACTGGGGGGGTTTGAAGCTTTCTTT.

The chain carries TRBV5-1 and TRBJ2-5, with TRBD2 matching over 8 bases. The J segment lost 5 bases and the V segment lost 0 bases, leaving 6 bases of the junction unmatched. The CDR3 contains 15 residues. Germline CDR1 is SGHRS and CDR2 is YFSETQ. In DNA form, the CDR3 reads TGCGCCAGCAGCTTGGCCCCCTTAGCGGGGGAGACCCAGTACTTC. Translating gives CASSLAPLAGETQYF.

This sequence joins TRBV18 and TRBJ2-5; 7 bases are shared with TRBD1. With 4 bases clipped from V and 7 bases from J, the junction kept 3 bases outside the gene matches. In germline, CDR1 is KGHSH, CDR2 LQKENI. This CDR3 is built from 12 residues. The CDR3 coding sequence is TGTGCCAGCTCACAGGGACAGCGGACCCAGTACTTC. The encoded protein is CASSQGQRTQYF. The whole variable domain, filled in from reference TRBV18 and TRBJ2-5, reads NAGVMQNPRHLVRRRGQEARLRCSPMKGHSHVYWYRQLPEEGLKFMVYLQKENIIDESGMPKERFSAEFPKEGPSILRIQQVVRGDSAAYFCASSQGQRTQYFGPGTRLLVL.